What follows are 9 T cell receptor beta chains derived from one specimen sequenced in a study of cytomegalovirus exposure and HLA in healthy donors. The primer mix had 60 Vbeta and 13 Jbeta primers. Profiled with immunoSEQ multiplex PCR; TCRdb holds only in-frame clones, not every one. This table has around 130,000 clones, about four fifths appearing once. Sequenced input: PBMCs. The origin of the receptors is a man between 25 and 39 years old in good health and CMV-seronegative.

V usage is TRBV11-3 and J usage is TRBJ2-5; D is unresolved. V gave up 3 bases and J gave up 2 bases, with 7 bases separating them. Germline V gives CDR1 SGHNT, CDR2 YENEEA. The CDR3 consists of 13 residues. The CDR3 reads CASSFNSQETQYF. CDR3 sequence (DNA): TGTGCCAGCAGCTTCAACAGTCAAGAGACCCAGTACTTC.

This chain uses TRBV7-8 with TRBJ2-1; 9 nucleotides match TRBD2. The CDR3 length is 15 residues. Trimming took 3 bases from V and 0 from J; bases not matched to a gene: 0. Germline lookup yields CDR1 SGHVS and CDR2 FQNEAQ. The CDR3 loop is CASSFSGSSYNEQFF. In DNA form, the CDR3 reads TGTGCCAGCAGCTTTAGCGGGAGCTCCTACAATGAGCAGTTCTTC. Drawing the rest from reference TRBV7-8 and TRBJ2-1, the complete variable domain is GAGVSQSPRYKVAKRGQDVALRCDPISGHVSLFWYQQALGQGPEFLTYFQNEAQLDKSGLPSDRFFAERPEGSVSTLKIQRTQQEDSAVYLCASSFSGSSYNEQFFGPGTRLTVL.

This chain joins TRBV6-6 and TRBJ1-2, with no clear D. Trimming removed 10 bases at V and 4 bases at J, with 10 bases between. CDR1 is MNHNY, CDR2 SVGAGI, per germline (reference sequence). The CDR3 is 11 amino acids. The CDR3 here is CATGMGYGYTF. As DNA, the CDR3 is TGTGCCACCGGGATGGGCTATGGCTACACCTTC.

The chain links TRBV28 to TRBJ2-5; the D gene is possibly TRBD1 (8 bases). The CDR3 loop spans 13 amino acids. The V gene's germline CDR1 is MDHEN and CDR2 SYDVKM. The CDR3 DNA is TGTGCTACAACAGGGGGGGTCCAAGAGACCCAGTACTTC. Its translation is CATTGGVQETQYF.

The chain links TRBV11-1 to TRBJ2-7; D is perhaps TRBD1 (6 bases). Germline V gene data show CDR1 as SGHAT and CDR2 as FQDESV (reference sequence). V was pared by 5 bases and J by 4 bases, with 21 bases between. The CDR3 is 16 amino acids. The DNA of the CDR3 is TGTGCCAGCAGCATAGTATCTGTGGGGGCCTCATACGAGCAGTACTTC. Protein: CASSIVSVGASYEQYF.

The chain couples TRBV18 to TRBJ2-1; tentatively, D is TRBD1 (5 bases). The V end was cut by 8 bases, the J end by 8 bases, with 19 bases between. The CDR3 extends over 14 amino acids. The germline gives CDR1 KGHSH, CDR2 LQKENI. DNA of the CDR3: TGTGCCAGCACGCGGACACCTAGTAGTCATGAGCAGTTCTTC. Its translation is CASTRTPSSHEQFF.

The table lists this clone with a few counts. The chain has TRBV5-1 and TRBJ2-1; TRBD2 matches at 13 bases. The length of the CDR3 is 14 residues. V shed 5 bases, J shed 7 bases, and the junction held 3 bases outside the gene matches. The V gene's germline CDR1 is SGHRS and CDR2 YFSETQ. DNA of the CDR3: TGCGCCAGCAGAACTAGCGGGGGGGCGAATGAGCAGTTCTTC. This sequence encodes CASRTSGGANEQFF.

The rearrangement uses TRBV7-9 and TRBJ2-1; D unclear. Germline V gene data show CDR1 as SEHNR and CDR2 as FQNEAQ (reference sequence). V lost 5 bases to trimming and J lost 6 bases, with 17 bases between them. The CDR3 consists of 15 residues. CDR3 in DNA: TGTGCCAGCAGCCCTGACACGTACCAGTCCAATGAGCAGTTCTTC. Encoded protein: CASSPDTYQSNEQFF. The full variable domain, with the rest looked up from reference TRBV7-9 and TRBJ2-1, is DTGVSQNPRHKITKRGQNVTFRCDPISEHNRLYWYRQTLGQGPEFLTYFQNEAQLEKSRLLSDRFSAERPKGSFSTLEIQRTEQGDSAMYLCASSPDTYQSNEQFFGPGTRLTVL.

This clone was picked up one time. The chain has TRBV7-2 and TRBJ2-2; weak D call: TRBD2 (6 bases). The CDR3 is 16 amino acids. Germline V gene sequence: CDR1 SGHTA, CDR2 FQGNSA. V was shortened by 1 base and J by 7 bases, with 16 bases between the two germline ends. The CDR3 is CASSLVSTGVGGELFF. The CDR3 bases are TGTGCCAGCAGCTTAGTGTCTACGGGGGTTGGCGGGGAGCTGTTTTTT.